The present TCR beta chain was sequenced within a study of technical replicates of blood from a handful of donors. The CDR3 has 16 amino acids. CDR1 and CDR2 from the germline V gene are SGHTA and FQGNSA. V was pared by 2 bases and J by 1 base, with 5 bases of the junction left unmatched. Libraries were prepared by immunoSEQ multiplex PCR; TCRdb keeps only in-frame clonotypes and omits some of them. The sample records more than 75,000 clones, just over 95% being singletons. The receptor was isolated from a human donor in good health. The V call is TRBV7-2, the J call TRBJ2-5; 9 bases fit TRBD2. The material sequenced was T cells isolated from PBMCs. This CDR3 reads CASSLWLAGAQETQYF. The DNA of the CDR3 is TGTGCCAGCAGCTTATGGTTAGCGGGAGCCCAAGAGACCCAGTACTTC.